This T cell receptor (beta chain) was sequenced in a study of control samples from healthy donors and cancer patients. Measured with immunoSEQ multiplex PCR; TCRdb has only the in-frame clones, and not every one. The repertoire holds 100,000 or so clones, with 92% as singletons. This CDR3 contains 15 residues. Germline V gene lookup returns CDR1 SGHAT and CDR2 FQNNGV. V dropped 1 base and J dropped 6; count of bases not matched to a gene: 5. The V and J genes are TRBV11-2 and TRBJ1-1, with 10 bases identical to TRBD1. The receptor comes from a woman between 18 and 30 years old in good health. The material sequenced was blood. The CDR3 loop is CASSLVGQGRSEAFF. CDR3 DNA: TGTGCCAGCAGCTTAGTGGGACAGGGGAGGTCTGAAGCTTTCTTT.